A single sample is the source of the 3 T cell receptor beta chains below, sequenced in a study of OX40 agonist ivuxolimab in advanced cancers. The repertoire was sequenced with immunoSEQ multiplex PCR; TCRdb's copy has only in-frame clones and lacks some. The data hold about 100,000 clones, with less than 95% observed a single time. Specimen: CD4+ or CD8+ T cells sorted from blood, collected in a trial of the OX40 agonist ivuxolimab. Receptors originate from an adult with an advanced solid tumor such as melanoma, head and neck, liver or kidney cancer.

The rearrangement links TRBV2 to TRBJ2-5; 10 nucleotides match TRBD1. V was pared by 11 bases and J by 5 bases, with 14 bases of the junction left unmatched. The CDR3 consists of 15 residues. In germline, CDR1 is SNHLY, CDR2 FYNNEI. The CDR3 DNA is TGTGCCGGAAAACGCGGGACAGGGGAAGGGGAGACCCAGTACTTC. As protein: CAGKRGTGEGETQYF.

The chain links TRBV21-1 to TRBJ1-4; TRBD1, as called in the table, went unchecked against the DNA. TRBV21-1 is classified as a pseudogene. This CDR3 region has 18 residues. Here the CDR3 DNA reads TGTGCCAGCAGCAAACAGATCAGGGGGCTAGGGACTAATGAAAAACTGTTTTTT. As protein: CASSKQIRGLGTNEKLFF.

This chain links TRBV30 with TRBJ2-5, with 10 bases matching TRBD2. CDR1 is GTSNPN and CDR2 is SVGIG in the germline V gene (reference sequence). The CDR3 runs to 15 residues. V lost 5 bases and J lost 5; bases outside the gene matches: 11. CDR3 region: CAWEAASGRYETQYF. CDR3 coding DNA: TGTGCCTGGGAGGCGGCTAGCGGGAGATATGAGACCCAGTACTTC.